This passage covers 25 T cell receptor beta chains from one sample sequenced in a study of blood T cell repertoires in COVID-19. Profiling relied on immunoSEQ multiplex PCR, and the TCRdb table lists in-frame clones only, not all of them. The sample has around 250,000 clones; more than 75% are singletons. The sequenced sample was peripheral blood. The receptors stem from an elderly man with acute or convalescent COVID-19.

The chain uses TRBV5-4 and TRBJ1-1, with TRBD1 matching over 11 bases. Trimming at V came to 4 bases and at J to 0 bases, leaving 8 bases not matched to a gene. Germline CDR1 is SGHNT and CDR2 is YYREEE (reference sequence). This CDR3 comprises 17 residues. CDR3: CASSPGGTGGLNTEAFF. CDR3 in DNA: TGTGCCAGCAGCCCGGGCGGGACAGGGGGTCTGAACACTGAAGCTTTCTTT. The full variable domain, in which reference TRBV5-4 and TRBJ1-1 provide the parts outside the CDR3, is ETGVTQSPTHLIKTRGQQVTLRCSSQSGHNTVSWYQQALGQGPQFIFQYYREEENGRGNFPPRFSGLQFPNYSSELNVNALELDDSALYLCASSPGGTGGLNTEAFFGQGTRLTVV.

The rearrangement links TRBV10-3 to TRBJ1-2; maybe TRBD1 (5 bases). CDR3 length: 13 amino acids. The V gene lost 7 bases and the J gene lost 4 bases, with 13 bases spanning the gap. Germline CDR1 and CDR2: ENHRY and SYGVKD. The CDR3, as DNA: TGTGCCATCACCGATGGTCAGGGCTATGGCTACACCTTC. It specifies CAITDGQGYGYTF.

The V call is TRBV12-3 or TRBV12-4, the J call TRBJ1-5; no reliable D call. This CDR3 is 12 amino acids long. V shed 5 bases and J shed 5 bases, with 7 bases lying between them. The CDR3 region is CASSPYYQPQHF. CDR3 DNA sequence: TGTGCCAGCAGTCCATACTATCAGCCCCAGCATTTT.

The chain is built from TRBV4-2 and TRBJ1-1; D not resolved. Germline V gene sequence: CDR1 LGHNA, CDR2 YNFKEQ. Trimming took off 1 base at V and 5 bases at J, with 14 bases between the two ends. This CDR3 is 15 amino acids long. The CDR3 DNA is TGTGCCAGCAGCCAAGGCGGGAGCCCAGGAACTGAAGCTTTCTTT. Translated, it gives CASSQGGSPGTEAFF.

This sequence joins TRBV7-2 and TRBJ2-1; the match to TRBD2 covers 8 bases. CDR3 size: 17 residues. J lost 0 bases, V lost 6 bases, and 10 bases had no gene match. Germline values: CDR1 SGHTA, CDR2 FQGNSA. In DNA form, the CDR3 reads TGTGCCAGCAGTCCGGGACTAGGATTCAGCTCCTACAATGAGCAGTTCTTC. Encoded protein: CASSPGLGFSSYNEQFF.

The CDR3 is CASSYAGTGPYEQYF. In nucleotides, the CDR3 is TGTGCCAGCAGTTACGCCGGGACAGGACCTTACGAGCAGTACTTC. This chain links TRBV5-8 with TRBJ2-7; 8 bases agree with TRBD1. This CDR3 comprises 15 residues. V shed 5 bases and J 4 bases; nucleotides not matched to a gene: 11. From germline, CDR1 is SGHTS and CDR2 YDEGEE.

V usage is TRBV7-6 and J usage is TRBJ1-6; perhaps TRBD1 as D (5 bases). This CDR3 is built from 15 residues. Trimming pared 2 bases from V and 10 bases from J, leaving 15 bases between. The germline V gene encodes CDR1 SGHVS and CDR2 FNYEAQ. CDR3 DNA: TGTGCCAGCAGCTTAAGGAGTTTACAGGAATCACCCCTCCACTTT. Translated: CASSLRSLQESPLHF.

V usage is TRBV19 and J usage is TRBJ1-2, with 8 nucleotides matching TRBD1. The CDR3 has 15 residues. The trim removed 0 bases at V and 4 bases at J, leaving 4 bases unmatched. The germline V gene encodes CDR1 LNHDA and CDR2 SQIVND (reference sequence). The CDR3 bases are TGTGCCAGTAGTATAGATTCAGGGGGCGGCTATGGCTACACCTTC. Protein sequence: CASSIDSGGGYGYTF.

CDR3 DNA: TGTGCCAGCACTAAGGGAGTGGGTCAGCCCCAGCATTTT. This sequence encodes CASTKGVGQPQHF. V gene TRBV2 combines with J gene TRBJ1-5; no definite D call. The germline gives CDR1 SNHLY, CDR2 FYNNEI. Trimming removed 7 bases from V and 6 bases from J, with 13 bases in between. The CDR3 runs to 13 residues.

The chain couples TRBV14 to TRBJ1-4; 7 positions match TRBD1. Looked up from germline, CDR1 is SGHDN and CDR2 is FVKESK. This CDR3 is built from 16 residues. V trimming: 1 base; J trimming: 3 bases; junction bases outside the gene matches: 5. CDR3 region: CASSQVDRVSNEKLFF. The CDR3 DNA sequence: TGTGCCAGCAGCCAAGTCGACAGGGTTTCTAATGAAAAACTGTTTTTT.

The V call is TRBV4-1, the J call TRBJ2-7, with TRBD2 identical over 8 bases. V dropped 4 bases and J dropped 0; count of bases not matched to a gene: 14. Germline V CDR1 and CDR2: MGHRA, YSYEKL. CDR3 length equals 18 residues. CDR3 nucleotides: TGCGCCAGCAGCCGAGCGCCGAGAGCGGGAGCCTACTCCTACGAGCAGTACTTC. Translating gives CASSRAPRAGAYSYEQYF.

The genes are TRBV7-2 and TRBJ2-4; possible D gene TRBD2, 5 bases. CDR1 SGHTA and CDR2 FQGNSA come from the germline V gene. V dropped 2 bases and J dropped 7 bases, with 9 bases sitting between them. The CDR3 loop spans 13 amino acids. The CDR3, as DNA: TGTGCCAGCAGCTTACCGGCGGGTAACATTCAGTACTTC. Translation gives CASSLPAGNIQYF.

The V gene is TRBV3-1 (or the pseudogene TRBV3-2), the J gene TRBJ2-5, with 12 bases that match TRBD2. The germline gives CDR1 LGHDT, CDR2 YNNKEL (reference sequence). This CDR3 is built from 17 residues. J gave up 5 bases and V 1 base, and 8 bases lay outside the gene matches. The CDR3 sequence is CASSQGRLAGALETQYF. DNA of the CDR3: TGTGCCAGCAGCCAAGGAAGACTAGCGGGAGCGTTGGAGACCCAGTACTTC.

The V gene is TRBV6-8, the J gene TRBJ2-3; no reliable D call. V was shortened by 1 base and J by 0 bases, with 23 bases between the two germline ends. This CDR3 is 20 amino acids long. In germline, CDR1 is MNHGY, CDR2 SAAAGT. The CDR3 bases are TGTGCCAGCAGTTACTATCCTCTGTGGAGCCTCCTCCATAGCACAGATACGCAGTATTTT. This codes for CASSYYPLWSLLHSTDTQYF.

This clone was detected only a few times. The chain uses TRBV6-5 and TRBJ2-3, with D possibly matching TRBD1 (6 bases). Germline V gene lookup returns CDR1 MNHEY and CDR2 SVGAGI. The CDR3 loop spans 15 amino acids. V lost 6 bases, J lost 6 bases, and 19 bases lay in between. As DNA, the CDR3 is TGTGCCAGCAGGCTAGGACAGCTACTAACTGATACGCAGTATTTT. Translated, it gives CASRLGQLLTDTQYF.

The chain couples TRBV19 to TRBJ1-3; tentative D call: TRBD1 (5 bases). Germline CDR1 LNHDA, CDR2 SQIVND (reference sequence). The length of the CDR3 is 15 residues. Trimming pared 7 bases from V and 0 bases from J, leaving 13 bases between. The CDR3 DNA sequence: TGTGCCAGTATCCGGGGGGATTACTCTGGAAACACCATATATTTT. This codes for CASIRGDYSGNTIYF.

V usage is TRBV7-8 and J usage is TRBJ1-4, with D tentatively TRBD1 (6 bases). Trimming removed 4 bases from V and 11 bases from J, with 14 bases in between. The CDR3 extends over 13 amino acids. The germline gives CDR1 SGHVS, CDR2 FQNEAQ. CDR3 in DNA: TGTGCCAGCAGCTCGAGTGCCAGGGGTAAACTGTTTTTT. It specifies CASSSSARGKLFF.

V usage is TRBV12-2 and J usage is TRBJ1-5; TRBD1 was called by the table and not checked on the DNA. TRBV12-2 is a listed pseudogene. The CDR3 covers 18 residues. CDR3 sequence: CASRSDRDRGEGGQPQHF. The DNA of the CDR3 is TGTGCAAGTCGCTCCGACCGGGACAGGGGAGAGGGCGGTCAGCCCCAGCATTTT.

The chain carries TRBV4-2 and TRBJ1-2; the match to TRBD1 covers 7 bases. The CDR3 consists of 12 residues. With V trimmed by 6 bases and J by 8 bases, 6 bases remained unmatched. Per germline, CDR1 LGHNA and CDR2 YNFKEQ. CDR3 bases: TGTGCCAGCAGTCCGGGACAGCCAGGCTACACCTTC. Residues: CASSPGQPGYTF.

This clone was seen more than once but under ten times. The rearrangement uses TRBV7-2 and TRBJ1-2; D is perhaps TRBD1 (5 bases). V was shortened by 0 bases and J by 8 bases, with 19 bases between the two germline ends. Germline CDR1 SGHTA, CDR2 FQGNSA. The CDR3 is made up of 16 amino acids. This chain's CDR3 is CASSLAIQGASQGYTF. The CDR3 nucleotides read TGTGCCAGCAGCTTAGCCATACAAGGGGCATCACAAGGCTACACCTTC.

The V gene is TRBV7-8, the J gene TRBJ1-2; weak D call: TRBD1 (6 bases). CDR1 is SGHVS, CDR2 FQNEAQ, per germline. This CDR3 spans 15 amino acids. Trimming left V 7 bases short and J 2 bases short, with 17 bases between. The CDR3 DNA is TGTGCCAGCAACGTTGCAGGGCAGGGGAACTATGGCTACACCTTC. Translating gives CASNVAGQGNYGYTF. The full variable domain, its missing parts supplied by reference TRBV7-8 and TRBJ1-2, is GAGVSQSPRYKVAKRGQDVALRCDPISGHVSLFWYQQALGQGPEFLTYFQNEAQLDKSGLPSDRFFAERPEGSVSTLKIQRTQQEDSAVYLCASNVAGQGNYGYTFGSGTRLTVV.

This clone was found a few times. The genes are TRBV12-3 or TRBV12-4 and TRBJ1-2; D ambiguous. The CDR3 is made up of 13 amino acids. The ends were cut back, 3 bases at V and 2 bases at J, with 7 bases in the middle. The CDR3 loop reads CASSFGQNYGYTF. CDR3 sequence (DNA): TGTGCCAGCAGTTTTGGGCAGAACTATGGCTACACCTTC.

On this clone itself: Relative to the germline gene, one junction end is altered; a read error may explain this. The J gene is TRBJ2-1, the V gene TRBV6-4; perhaps TRBD2 as D (6 bases). CDR1 and CDR2 (germline): MRHNA, SNTAGT. This CDR3 has 15 amino acids. The CDR3 region has the DNA TGTGCCAGCAGTGAAACCGGGACTGGGTACACTGAGCAGTTCTTC. Its translation is CASSETGTGYTEQFF.

This clone was detected only a few times. V usage is TRBV18 and J usage is TRBJ1-3; TRBD1 might be the D (5 bases). Trimming removed 6 bases from V and 8 bases from J, with 14 bases in between. CDR3 length equals 13 residues. CDR1 is KGHSH and CDR2 is LQKENI in the germline V gene. The DNA for the CDR3 is TGTGCCAGCTCTTTGACAGTCGGAGACACCATATATTTT. Its protein product is CASSLTVGDTIYF.

The chain carries TRBV6-1 and TRBJ1-1; unclear D gene. V gave up 4 bases and J gave up 1 base, with 16 bases separating them. This CDR3 is 16 amino acids long. Germline values: CDR1 MNHNS, CDR2 SASEGT. The CDR3 region is CASSVYSRAPNTEAFF. The CDR3 coding sequence is TGTGCCAGCAGTGTGTATAGCCGAGCTCCGAACACTGAAGCTTTCTTT.